The sequence of this T cell receptor (beta chain) was determined in a study of cytomegalovirus exposure and HLA in healthy donors. Study-level findings and limits: From TCR beta sequences, most subjects' HLA-A and HLA-B alleles were reportedly predicted accurately. Sequencing depth across donors, presence/absence analyses assumed, was roughly uniform.

On this clone: Its antigen is as yet unknown.

The length of the CDR3 is 17 residues. The V end was cut by 4 bases, the J end by 2 bases, with 18 bases between. CDR1 and CDR2 (germline): KGHSH, LQKENI. In the PCR, 60 Vbeta and 13 Jbeta primers were used. The table came from immunoSEQ multiplex PCR; TCRdb's copy has only in-frame clones and leaves some out. Of approximately 210,000 clones in the sample, about 88% were seen once. The receptor was isolated from a woman between 18 and 29 years old in good health and CMV-seronegative. This chain links TRBV18 with TRBJ2-4, with a weak D call TRBD2 (6 bases). Source material: PBMCs. The DNA for the CDR3 is TGTGCCAGCTCACTCGACTCGAGGGCGGGGACCAAAAACATTCAGTACTTC. Protein product: CASSLDSRAGTKNIQYF. The full variable domain, its missing parts supplied by reference TRBV18 and TRBJ2-4, is NAGVMQNPRHLVRRRGQEARLRCSPMKGHSHVYWYRQLPEEGLKFMVYLQKENIIDESGMPKERFSAEFPKEGPSILRIQQVVRGDSAAYFCASSLDSRAGTKNIQYFGAGTRLSVL.